This T cell receptor (beta chain) was identified during a study of blood T cell repertoires in COVID-19. The protocol was immunoSEQ multiplex PCR, while the TCRdb copy is restricted to in-frame clones and leaves out a portion. The data hold 200,000 to 250,000 clones, with roughly 90% observed a single time. Trimming at V came to 5 bases and at J to 7 bases, leaving 11 bases not matched to a gene. The CDR3 consists of 15 residues. Germline CDR1 is LGHNT and CDR2 is FRNRAP. Cohort placement rested on clinical history that participants reported themselves. Source material: PBMCs or T cells enriched from blood (not recorded which). V gene TRBV12-5 combines with J gene TRBJ1-2; 9 positions agree with TRBD1. This clonotype was obtained from a man under 40 who had been exposed to COVID-19. The CDR3 loop is CASGDHRDRAGGYTF. For the CDR3, the DNA is TGTGCTAGTGGTGATCACCGGGACAGGGCGGGTGGCTACACCTTC.